The clone carrying this T cell receptor beta chain occurred a few times. TCR sequencing used cDNA made by reverse transcription of extracted RNA. The protocol was immunoSEQ multiplex PCR, while the TCRdb copy is restricted to in-frame clones and leaves out a portion. The data show about 69,000 clones, approximately 58% seen once. The sample is drawn from a study of CD8+ T cells in alopecia areata. Study background: Those treated were given oral tofacitinib at 5 to 10 mg twice daily.

CDR3 length: 14 amino acids. In germline, CDR1 is SQVTM, CDR2 ANQGSEA. V lost 2 bases, J lost 4 bases, and 14 bases lay in between. This sequence was found in a human donor with alopecia areata. The rearrangement joins TRBV29-1 to TRBJ1-1; weak D call: TRBD1 (5 bases). Sequencing used CD8+ T cells sorted from blood, obtained at week 0. DNA of the CDR3: TGCAGCGTTGAAAGAGGTACAGGAGGCACTGAAGCTTTCTTT. This gives the protein CSVERGTGGTEAFF.